This T cell receptor (beta chain) was retrieved from a study of CD8 T cells in Susac syndrome. Random hexamers primed reverse transcription of 0.5 to 1 ug RNA. The authors amplified TCR beta CDR3 across 54 Vbeta and 13 Jbeta using immunoSEQ multiplex PCR. TCRdb fed the immunoSEQ multiplex PCR reads into MiXCR, producing one record per CDR3 protein. This table holds about 47,000 distinct CDR3 sequences, 92% found once. The CDR3 length is 12 residues. Germline-derived CDR1 and CDR2 are MNHEY and SVGEGT. The V end was cut by 2 bases, the J end by 9 bases, with 8 bases between. Peripheral blood CD8+ and CD4+ T cells were profiled by TCR beta sequencing. Healthy donors constituted the control group, matched for age and sex. It was negative isolation that provided the CD8+ and CD4+ T cells, whereas TEMRA cells were enriched by FACS.

The receptor was isolated from a human donor in good health. The chain combines TRBV6-2 or TRBV6-3 with TRBJ1-5; unclear D gene. Sequenced input: CD8+ T cells from PBMCs. CDR3 residues: CASSYGNGPQHF. The CDR3 region has the DNA TGTGCCAGCAGTTACGGTAATGGGCCCCAGCATTTT.